The clone carrying this TCR beta chain was picked up many times. The CDR3 end falls 3 residues outside the read, so it is completed with the germline J gene. This CDR3 has 16 residues. Germline V lookup: CDR1 MNHNS, CDR2 SASEGT. The V gene end was trimmed by 1 base and the J gene end by 3 bases; junction bases not matched to a gene: 5. The data were obtained in a study of T cell clonality in common variable immunodeficiency. The table came from immunoSEQ multiplex PCR; TCRdb's copy has only in-frame clones and leaves some out. The repertoire consists of about 39,000 clones, none detected only once. The rearrangement uses TRBV6-1 and TRBJ1-4, with 7 bases that match TRBD1. The specimen was peripheral blood mononuclear cells. This clonotype was obtained from a person between 18 and 75 years old in good health. The CDR3: CASSEDRGAANEKLFF. CDR3 bases read: TGTGCCAGCAGTGAAGACAGGGGCGCGGCTAATGAAAAA.